Listed below are T cell receptor beta chains from one sample, sequenced in a study of blood T cell repertoires in COVID-19. TCRdb's table, derived via immunoSEQ multiplex PCR, lists solely in-frame clones and lacks some. Seen here are approximately 69,000 clones, over 70% observed once, and the top ten hold more than 15%. The source material was peripheral blood. The receptor set was obtained from a man between 60 and 75 years old with acute or convalescent COVID-19. The CDR3 runs from the conserved cysteine through the conserved F or W.

v_gene	CDR3aa
TRBV6-1	CASSGKNRGGGNQPQHF
TRBV3-1/TRBV3-2	CASSHLSPGGNSPLHF
TRBV5-1	CASSLALDGDTGELFF
TRBV7-2	CASSFSGGANTDTQYF
TRBV27	CASSLSRDSYGYTF
TRBV4-3	CASSQDIRDSNQPQHF
TRBV15	CATSRDRDRDYNEQFF
TRBV5-5	CASSLVGVANYGYTF
TRBV18	CASSRDSSNQPQHF
TRBV24-1	CATSDSTGVSYEQYF
TRBV6-6	CASRQTSGGGNEQFF
TRBV4-3	CASSQVWTGGSYEQYF
TRBV3-1/TRBV3-2	CASSPRLSGAEQYF
TRBV18	CASSQSSGNTIYF
TRBV27	CASRSLMVGSSYNSPLHF
TRBV3-1/TRBV3-2	CASSQGSQVSNQPQHF
TRBV5-4	CASSQRQGGNTEAFF
TRBV19	CASSTQTGQGVYGYTF
TRBV5-5	CASSSKQGAGETQYF
TRBV23-1	CASSQYGTGNTEAFF
TRBV6-4	CASQLASGTGELFF
TRBV29-1	CSATDRASTEQYF
TRBV6-5	CASRSQGTGTEAFF
TRBV30	CAWGQGASSRDTQYF